The 27 T cell receptor beta chains reported below all come from one sample, sequenced in a study of blood T cell repertoires in COVID-19. The method was immunoSEQ multiplex PCR; TCRdb's version includes in-frame clones alone and lacks a portion of them. The sample has fewer than 200,000 clones, roughly 80% seen once. Sequenced material: peripheral blood. These receptors came from a human donor in a cohort sampled during active COVID-19.

The J gene is TRBJ2-3, the V gene TRBV9, with 11 bases fitting TRBD2. CDR3 length equals 18 residues. Losses at the gene ends were 0 bases for V and 1 base for J; bases not matched to a gene: 7. Germline CDR1 is SGDLS and CDR2 is YYNGEE. CDR3 DNA: TGTGCCAGCAGCGTAGTGGGGAGGGGACTAGCGGGCACAGATACGCAGTATTTT. It specifies CASSVVGRGLAGTDTQYF.

This clone was detected a few times. The gene calls are TRBV28 and TRBJ2-6; no clear D gene. Looked up from germline, CDR1 is MDHEN and CDR2 is SYDVKM. The germline V and J ends were trimmed by 3 bases and 1 base, with 7 bases remaining between them. The CDR3 sequence is 15 residues long. In DNA form, the CDR3 reads TGTGCCAGCAGTTTGGTCACATCTGGGGCCAACGTCCTGACTTTC. Protein product: CASSLVTSGANVLTF.

The V gene is TRBV25-1, the J gene TRBJ2-5; 13 nucleotides match TRBD2. In germline, CDR1 is MGHDK, CDR2 SYGVNS. The CDR3 is 15 residues long. The ends lost 5 bases at V and 5 bases at J; junction bases unmatched: 5. The CDR3, as DNA: TGTGCCAGCAGTATACTAGCGGGGGGGGCGGAGACCCAGTACTTC. As protein: CASSILAGGAETQYF.

V is TRBV7-9 and J is TRBJ2-5; D is unclear. The CDR3 length is 14 residues. CDR1 is SEHNR, CDR2 FQNEAQ, per germline (reference sequence). Trimming cost V 1 base and J 1 base, with 7 bases left between them. CDR3 residues: CASSLGATQETQYF. CDR3 nucleotides: TGTGCCAGCAGCTTAGGGGCGACCCAAGAGACCCAGTACTTC.

The chain recombines TRBV27 with TRBJ2-3; 14 nucleotides match TRBD2. The CDR3 has 16 amino acids. V shed 5 bases, J shed 2 bases, and the junction held 3 bases outside the gene matches. In germline, CDR1 is MNHEY, CDR2 SMNVEV (reference sequence). The CDR3 loop is CASSTTSGRATDTQYF. Written as DNA, the CDR3 is TGTGCCAGCAGTACGACTAGCGGGAGGGCCACAGATACGCAGTATTTT.

The chain recombines TRBV2 with TRBJ1-2, with a possible D match to TRBD1 (6 bases). The CDR3 is 12 residues long. Trimming stripped 10 bases from V and 7 bases from J, with 16 bases between. From germline, CDR1 is SNHLY and CDR2 FYNNEI. This CDR3 is CATSSGGGGYTF. The CDR3 region has the DNA TGTGCCACTTCTTCGGGGGGCGGTGGCTACACCTTC.

Here the CDR3 DNA reads TGCAGCGTTGATTGGTCCATAAGGGGTACGCAGTATTTT. It is translated as CSVDWSIRGTQYF. The J gene is TRBJ2-3, the V gene TRBV29-1, with D tentatively TRBD1 (5 bases). The CDR3 is 13 residues long. Trimming cost V 3 bases and J 8 bases, with 15 bases left between them. The germline V gene has CDR1 SQVTM and CDR2 ANQGSEA.

The sample holds a few counts of this clone. In DNA form, the CDR3 reads TGCGCCAGCAGCCAAGATCCGCCGCAGGGGAGTTCGGATAATTCACCCCTCCACTTT. Translation gives CASSQDPPQGSSDNSPLHF. This chain links TRBV4-1 with TRBJ1-6, with a weak D call TRBD1 (6 bases). Trimming stripped 0 bases from V and 5 bases from J, with 20 bases between. The CDR3 has 19 residues. Germline CDR1 is MGHRA and CDR2 is YSYEKL.

V and J are TRBV15 and TRBJ1-1; the D is unclear. The CDR3 has 14 amino acids. V dropped 5 bases and J dropped 2 bases, with 12 bases sitting between them. Germline CDR1 and CDR2: LNHNV and YYDKDF (reference sequence). Here the CDR3 reads CATSPQRGNTEAFF. For the CDR3, the DNA is TGTGCCACCAGCCCCCAGCGAGGAAACACTGAAGCTTTCTTT.

This clone was seen more than once but under ten times. The J gene is TRBJ2-1, the V gene TRBV29-1, with TRBD2 identical over 8 bases. CDR3 size: 13 residues. The germline V gene encodes CDR1 SQVTM and CDR2 ANQGSEA. Trimming at V came to 7 bases and at J to 0 bases, leaving 2 bases not matched to a gene. The CDR3 nucleotides read TGCAGCGCTCTAGCGGGCTCCTACAATGAGCAGTTCTTC. Protein product: CSALAGSYNEQFF.

This clone came up once. The chain uses TRBV18 and TRBJ2-2; tentatively, D is TRBD2 (5 bases). Trimming removed 2 bases at V and 7 bases at J, with 8 bases between. The V gene's germline CDR1 is KGHSH and CDR2 LQKENI. CDR3 length: 13 residues. CDR3 loop: CASSPSGIGELFF. CDR3 coding DNA: TGTGCCAGCTCACCATCGGGAATCGGGGAGCTGTTTTTT.

About this clone itself: Other DNA sequences in this specimen translate into the identical CDR3. The gene calls are TRBV24-1 and TRBJ1-2; D call uncertain. The CDR3 covers 13 residues. Germline-derived CDR1 and CDR2 are KGHDR and SFDVKD. V lost 2 bases and J 2 bases, leaving 5 bases between the germline ends. CDR3 bases: TGTGCCACCAGTGATTCGGGGAACTATGGCTACACCTTC. It is translated as CATSDSGNYGYTF.

This chain connects TRBV2 to TRBJ2-7; D may be TRBD2 (6 bases). Germline V gene data show CDR1 as SNHLY and CDR2 as FYNNEI. V was clipped by 7 bases and J by 1 base, with 14 bases between them. The CDR3 sequence is 14 residues long. The CDR3 is CASTEGKGSYEQYF. The DNA of the CDR3 is TGTGCCAGCACGGAGGGTAAGGGTTCCTACGAGCAGTACTTC.

The chain joins TRBV19 to TRBJ1-5; TRBD1 matches at 8 bases. CDR1 is LNHDA, CDR2 SQIVND, per germline (reference sequence). The CDR3 has 15 amino acids. The V gene end was trimmed by 3 bases and the J gene end by 5 bases; junction bases not matched to a gene: 6. The CDR3 nucleotides read TGTGCCAGTAGTATGATGGACAGGGAGTATCAGCCCCAGCATTTT. As protein: CASSMMDREYQPQHF.

This chain links TRBV3-1 (or the pseudogene TRBV3-2) with TRBJ2-6, with a possible D match to TRBD1 (5 bases). This CDR3 contains 17 residues. V gave up 3 bases and J gave up 4 bases, with 16 bases separating them. Germline loops: CDR1 LGHDT, CDR2 YNNKEL (reference sequence). DNA of the CDR3: TGTGCCAGCAGCCAGATCGACAGTTCGCGGGGGGCCAACGTCCTGACTTTC. Translating gives CASSQIDSSRGANVLTF.

V and J are TRBV27 and TRBJ1-6; D remains unclear. CDR1 and CDR2 (germline): MNHEY, SMNVEV (reference sequence). The CDR3 runs 14 residues. Deletions cut 7 bases from V and 0 bases from J, with 7 bases between. The CDR3 loop reads CASNTGSYNSPLHF. CDR3 nucleotide sequence: TGTGCCAGCAATACGGGCTCCTATAATTCACCCCTCCACTTT.

This chain joins TRBV6-5 and TRBJ1-1; TRBD1 matches at 9 bases. J gave up 6 bases and V 4 bases, and 9 bases lay outside the gene matches. The germline CDR1 and CDR2 sequences are MNHEY and SVGAGI. The CDR3 consists of 15 residues. CDR3 sequence: CASSSAPGQGSEAFF. The CDR3 DNA sequence: TGTGCCAGCAGTTCCGCTCCGGGACAGGGCTCTGAAGCTTTCTTT.

The rearrangement links TRBV6-2 or TRBV6-3 to TRBJ1-1, with a possible D match to TRBD1 (5 bases). V lost 6 bases and J 5 bases, leaving 16 bases between the germline ends. This CDR3 is 14 amino acids long. The V gene's germline CDR1 is MNHEY and CDR2 SVGEGT. This chain's CDR3 is CASSSPWEGTEAFF. The DNA for the CDR3 is TGTGCCAGCAGCTCCCCCTGGGAGGGGACTGAAGCTTTCTTT.

This chain links TRBV6-5 with TRBJ1-2; no clear D gene. The CDR3 covers 14 residues. Trimming left V 6 bases short and J 1 base short, with 12 bases between. CDR1 is MNHEY, CDR2 SVGAGI, per germline. CDR3 protein: CASSTTAVNYGYTF. The DNA of the CDR3 is TGTGCCAGCAGCACTACGGCAGTTAACTATGGCTACACCTTC.

This rearrangement joins TRBV19 to TRBJ2-7, with 11 bases fitting TRBD2. The CDR3 is made up of 14 amino acids. Losses at the gene ends were 3 bases for V and 4 bases for J; bases not matched to a gene: 2. Germline V gene sequence: CDR1 LNHDA, CDR2 SQIVND (reference sequence). The CDR3 sequence is CASSITSGSYEQYF. The CDR3 nucleotides read TGTGCCAGTAGTATCACTAGCGGGAGTTACGAGCAGTACTTC.

The chain joins TRBV12-3 or TRBV12-4 to TRBJ2-7, with a weak D call TRBD1 (5 bases). Deletions cut 3 bases from V and 7 bases from J, with 13 bases between. The CDR3 is 13 amino acids. CDR3: CASSFQGAREQYF. In DNA, the CDR3 is TGTGCCAGCAGTTTTCAAGGGGCGCGGGAGCAGTACTTC.

The V call is TRBV4-1, the J call TRBJ1-1; unclear D gene. The CDR3 loop spans 13 amino acids. Germline V lookup: CDR1 MGHRA, CDR2 YSYEKL. Trimming pared 1 base from V and 4 bases from J, leaving 7 bases between. CDR3 sequence reads: CASSQGLSTEAFF. CDR3 in DNA: TGCGCCAGCAGCCAAGGACTGAGCACTGAAGCTTTCTTT.

This chain links TRBV5-3 with TRBJ2-1, with 8 bases fitting TRBD1. TRBV5-3 is labeled an ORF, and its function is uncertain. Trimming took 0 bases from V and 7 from J; bases not matched to a gene: 9. The CDR3 length is 16 residues. This CDR3 is CARSLAPDRDSNEQFF. CDR3 DNA: TGTGCCAGAAGCTTGGCCCCGGACAGGGATAGTAATGAGCAGTTCTTC.

The genes are TRBV2 and TRBJ2-1, with TRBD1 matching over 8 bases. This CDR3 region has 14 residues. Germline V CDR1 and CDR2: SNHLY, FYNNEI. J lost 2 bases, V lost 6 bases, and 3 bases had no gene match. The CDR3 DNA follows: TGTGCCAGCAGCGACAGGGGACCCTACAATGAGCAGTTCTTC. Protein sequence: CASSDRGPYNEQFF.

There are a few counts of this clone. This chain connects TRBV11-2 to TRBJ2-6; 7 bases agree with TRBD1. J gave up 2 bases and V 2 bases, and 3 bases lay outside the gene matches. CDR3 length: 16 residues. Germline V gene lookup returns CDR1 SGHAT and CDR2 FQNNGV. CDR3 residues: CASSLRQGAGANVLTF. The CDR3 coding sequence is TGTGCCAGCAGCTTACGGCAGGGGGCTGGGGCCAACGTCCTGACTTTC.

In the case of this clone: At one boundary the junction diverges from the germline segment, which might be a read error. The V and J genes are TRBV27 and TRBJ2-2; 11 bases line up with TRBD1. The length of the CDR3 is 15 residues. CDR1 is MNHEY and CDR2 is SMNVEV in the germline V gene (reference sequence). The CDR3 DNA is TGTGCCAGCAGTTTATGGACAGGGGGCCGCGGGGGAGCTGTTTTT. Encoded protein: CASSLWTGGRGGAVF.

In this sample, this clone turned up a few times. The chain carries TRBV27 and TRBJ2-7, with 10 bases lining up with TRBD1. J gave up 6 bases and V 2 bases, and 1 base lay outside the gene matches. This CDR3 region has 13 residues. Per germline, CDR1 MNHEY and CDR2 SMNVEV (reference sequence). CDR3 DNA sequence: TGTGCCAGCAGTTTAGGACAGGGGGGCGAGCAGTACTTC. Amino acid sequence: CASSLGQGGEQYF.